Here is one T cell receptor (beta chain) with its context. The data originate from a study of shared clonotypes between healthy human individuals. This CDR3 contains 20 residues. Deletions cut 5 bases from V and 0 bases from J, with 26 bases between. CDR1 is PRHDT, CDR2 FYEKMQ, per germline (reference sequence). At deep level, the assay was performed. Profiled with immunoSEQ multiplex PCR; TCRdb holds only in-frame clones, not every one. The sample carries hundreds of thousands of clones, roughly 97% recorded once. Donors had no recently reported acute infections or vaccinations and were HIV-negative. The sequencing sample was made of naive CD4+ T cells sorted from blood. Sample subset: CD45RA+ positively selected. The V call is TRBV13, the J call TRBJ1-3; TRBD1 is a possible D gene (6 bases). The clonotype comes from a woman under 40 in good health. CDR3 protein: CASSLLPNTGTRGSGNTIYF. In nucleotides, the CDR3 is TGTGCCAGCAGCCTCCTTCCAAATACCGGGACAAGGGGCTCTGGAAACACCATATATTTT.